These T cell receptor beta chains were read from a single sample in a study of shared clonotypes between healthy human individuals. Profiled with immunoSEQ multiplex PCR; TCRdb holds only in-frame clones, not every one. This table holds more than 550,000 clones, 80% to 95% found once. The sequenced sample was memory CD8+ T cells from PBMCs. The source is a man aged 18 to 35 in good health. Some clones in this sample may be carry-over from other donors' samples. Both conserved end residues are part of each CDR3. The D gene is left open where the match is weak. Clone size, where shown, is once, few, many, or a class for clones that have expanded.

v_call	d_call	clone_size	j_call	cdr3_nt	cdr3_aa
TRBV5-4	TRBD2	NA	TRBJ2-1	TGTGCCAGCAGCTTGGAGGGACTAGCGGGGTGGGCGGGGAATGAGCAGTTCTTC	CASSLEGLAGWAGNEQFF
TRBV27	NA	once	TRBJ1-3	TGTGCCAGCAGTACAGGGCAGAATCCTGGAAACACCATATATTTT	CASSTGQNPGNTIYF
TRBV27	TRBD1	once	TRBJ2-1	TGTGCCAGCAGTACCGGGACAGGGGGAGACTATGAGCAGTTCTTC	CASSTGTGGDYEQFF
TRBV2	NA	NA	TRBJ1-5	TGTGCCAGCAGTGCGAAGGGCCGGAGCAATCAGCCCCAGCATTTT	CASSAKGRSNQPQHF
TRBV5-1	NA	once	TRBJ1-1	TGCGCCAGCAGCTCGGAAGGTGCCGGCTTTGAAGCTTTCTTT	CASSSEGAGFEAFF
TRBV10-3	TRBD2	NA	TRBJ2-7	TGTGCCATCAGTGAGTCAAACAGCGGGACTCCCTACGAGCAGTACTTC	CAISESNSGTPYEQYF
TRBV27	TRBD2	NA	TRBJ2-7	TGTGCCAGCAGTTTATTGGGACTAGCGGGGTACGAGCAGTACTTC	CASSLLGLAGYEQYF
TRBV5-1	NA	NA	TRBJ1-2	TGCGCCAGCAGCTTGGCCGTGACACTGGCCAGTGATGGCTACACCTTC	CASSLAVTLASDGYTF
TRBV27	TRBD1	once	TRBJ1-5	TGTGCCAGCAGTCAAAACCCCAAGGGACAGGGGCCCCGACAGCCCCAGCATTTT	CASSQNPKGQGPRQPQHF
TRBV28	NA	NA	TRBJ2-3	TGTGCCAGCAGTTCCCTCGGGGTGACCGAAAAAAGCACAGATACGCAGTATTTT	CASSSLGVTEKSTDTQYF
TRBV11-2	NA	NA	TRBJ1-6	TGTGCCAGCAGCTTCGAAGTCTCCTATAATTCACCCCTCCACTTT	CASSFEVSYNSPLHF
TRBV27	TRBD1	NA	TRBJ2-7	TGTGCCAGTTACCCCGGGACAGGGATCTACGAGCAGTACTTC	CASYPGTGIYEQYF
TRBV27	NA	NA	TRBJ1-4	TGTGCCAGCAGCCAACGAAGGGCGGAAAAACTGTTTTTT	CASSQRRAEKLFF
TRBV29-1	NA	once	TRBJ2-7	TGCAGCGTTGAAATGGCAGGGGGAGCGGGAATGTACGAGCAGTACTTC	CSVEMAGGAGMYEQYF
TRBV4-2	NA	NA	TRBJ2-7	TGTGCCAGCAGCCAGTTCACCGGGACACGTTATGCGGGCGGGTACCTCGAGCAGTACTTC	CASSQFTGTRYAGGYLEQYF
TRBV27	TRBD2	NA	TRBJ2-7	TGTGCCAGCAGTTTATCGGGAGCGGGAGGGTACGAGCAGTACTTC	CASSLSGAGGYEQYF
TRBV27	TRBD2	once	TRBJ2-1	TGTGCCAGCAGCACTAGCGAATACAATGAGCAGTTCTTC	CASSTSEYNEQFF
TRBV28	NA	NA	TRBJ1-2	TGTGCCAGCAGTCCCACGAAATCAGGGGTGGGCTATGGCTACACCTTC	CASSPTKSGVGYGYTF
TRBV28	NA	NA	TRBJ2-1	TGTGCCAGCAGCCCCCCCCCTAGTCCATCCTACAATGAGCAGTTCTTC	CASSPPPSPSYNEQFF
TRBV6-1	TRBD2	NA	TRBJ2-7	TGTGCCAGCACCGGGACTAACGAGCAGTACTTC	CASTGTNEQYF
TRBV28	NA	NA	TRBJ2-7	TGTGCCAGCAGTTCCTTAACCTACGAGCAGTACTTC	CASSSLTYEQYF
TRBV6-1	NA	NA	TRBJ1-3	TGTGCCAGCAGTGAACCCCGGGGGCACTCTGGAAACACCATATATTTT	CASSEPRGHSGNTIYF
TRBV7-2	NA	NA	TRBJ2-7	TGTGCCAGCAGCTTAGTGAGCGGCTACGAGCAGTACTTC	CASSLVSGYEQYF
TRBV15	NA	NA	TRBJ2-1	TGTGCCACCAGCAGAGATCGTTTAGGGAGGAGCTCCTACAATGAGCAGTTCTTC	CATSRDRLGRSSYNEQFF
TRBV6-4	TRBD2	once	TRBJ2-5	TGTGCCAGCCTCGGCCGGGGACGACTAGCTCCCCCCAGACTTGAGACCCAGTACTTC	CASLGRGRLAPPRLETQYF
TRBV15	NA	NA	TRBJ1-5	TGTGCCACCAGCAGTAGACGGGGAAATCAGCCCCAGCATTTT	CATSSRRGNQPQHF
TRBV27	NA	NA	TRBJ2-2	TGTGCCAGCAGTAACTGGCGGCAGCCTCCGAACACCGGGGAGCTGTTTTTT	CASSNWRQPPNTGELFF
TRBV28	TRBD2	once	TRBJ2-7	TGTGCCAGCTGGGGTCTTGGCACACGACTAGCGCGCGAGCAGTACTTC	CASWGLGTRLAREQYF
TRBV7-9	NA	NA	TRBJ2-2	TGTGCCAGCAGCTTATTGACGAACACCGGGGAGCTGTTTTTT	CASSLLTNTGELFF
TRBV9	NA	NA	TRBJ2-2	TGTGCCAGCAGCGTAGGGTCGGAGCCATACACCGGGGAGCTGTTTTTT	CASSVGSEPYTGELFF
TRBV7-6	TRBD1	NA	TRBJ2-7	TGTGCCAGCAGCCCAAGGGGGCTCTACGAGCAGTACTTC	CASSPRGLYEQYF
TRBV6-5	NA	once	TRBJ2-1	TGTGCCAGCAGTTACTCGACGGGCGGGGCACATTTTGAGCAGTTCTTC	CASSYSTGGAHFEQFF
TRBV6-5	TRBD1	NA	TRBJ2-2	TGTGCCAGCAGCCAGACAGGGGAGAACACCGGGGAGCTGTTTTTT	CASSQTGENTGELFF
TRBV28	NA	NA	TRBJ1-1	TGTGCCAGCAGTTTAAGCCCCCCCACTGAAGCTTTCTTT	CASSLSPPTEAFF
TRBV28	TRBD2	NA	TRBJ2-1	TGTGCCAACCTCAGCGGGAGGGATAATGAGCAGTTCTTC	CANLSGRDNEQFF